This is a list of T cell receptor beta chains from one sample in a study of T-cell memory formation after mild COVID-19. TCRdb reprocessed the 5' RACE reads via MiXCR and lists one record per CDR3 protein. The sample lists 150,000 to 200,000 distinct CDR3 sequences, around 15% occurring once. Sequencing was performed on PBMCs or a T cell subset sorted from them (not recorded which). These receptors were obtained from an adult woman who had mild COVID-19 (a few samples of this study predate the infection). Cell type and time point are not known. Each CDR3 is given with its conserved first and last residue. D genes are given only for firm matches. Rows may omit the clone size; those that give it use once, few, many or a size class.

j_gene | d_gene | v_gene | abundance | CDR3aa | CDR3nt
TRBJ2-7 | . | TRBV4-2 | . | CASSQDGYEQYF | TGTGCCAGCAGCCAAGATGGGTACGAGCAGTACTTC
TRBJ1-4 | . | TRBV6-6 | . | CASSYRADTNEKLFF | TGTGCCAGCAGTTACAGGGCGGATACTAATGAAAAACTGTTTTTT
TRBJ2-7 | . | TRBV5-1 | . | CASSLDPGREQYF | TGCGCCAGCAGCTTGGATCCTGGTAGGGAGCAGTACTTC
TRBJ2-5 | TRBD1 | TRBV7-2 | many | CASRKPGQGMPQETQYF | TGTGCCAGCAGGAAACCGGGACAGGGAATGCCCCAAGAGACCCAGTACTTC
TRBJ2-7 | . | TRBV5-1 | few | CASRSGRLPSYEQYF | TGCGCCAGCAGATCGGGGCGGCTACCCTCCTACGAGCAGTACTTC
TRBJ1-5 | . | TRBV25-1 | few | CASSDGGAVGSNSNQPQHF | TGTGCCAGCAGTGATGGAGGTGCAGTAGGATCTAATAGCAATCAGCCCCAGCATTTT
TRBJ2-7 | TRBD2 | TRBV4-3 | . | CASRQGLAGGYEQYF | TGCGCCAGCCGCCAGGGACTAGCGGGAGGCTACGAGCAGTACTTC
TRBJ2-7 | . | TRBV12-3/TRBV12-4 | many | CASSSGTTYEQYF | TGTGCCAGCAGTAGCGGGACAACATACGAGCAGTACTTC
TRBJ1-4 | . | TRBV4-1 | . | CASSQERESGLFF | TGCGCCAGCAGCCAAGAAAGAGAGTCAGGGCTGTTTTTT
TRBJ2-7 | TRBD1 | TRBV6-5 | . | CASSYSVGTGNYEQYF | TGTGCCAGCAGTTACTCGGTTGGGACAGGGAACTACGAGCAGTACTTC
TRBJ2-7 | TRBD2 | TRBV11-2 | . | CASSLNGGSSYEQYF | TGTGCCAGCAGCTTAAACGGCGGGAGCTCCTACGAGCAGTACTTC
TRBJ2-1 | . | TRBV2 | few | CASREWGIYNEQFF | TGTGCCAGCAGGGAATGGGGAATCTACAATGAGCAGTTCTTC
TRBJ1-5 | . | TRBV20-1 | few | CSLPVSPGPNQPQHF | TGCAGTCTGCCCGTGAGTCCGGGCCCCAATCAGCCCCAGCATTTT
TRBJ2-3 | TRBD2 | TRBV7-8 | . | CATEGGSDTQYF | TGTGCCACCGAGGGCGGGAGTGATACGCAGTATTTT
TRBJ2-2 | TRBD1 | TRBV12-3/TRBV12-4 | few | CASSLTGSPGELFF | TGTGCCAGCAGCCTGACAGGGTCTCCCGGGGAGCTGTTTTTT
TRBJ1-1 | . | TRBV6-6 | many | CASSYYSPASTINRRMNTEAFF | TGTGCCAGCAGTTACTACAGCCCGGCGAGCACCATAAACAGGCGAATGAACACTGAAGCTTTCTTT
TRBJ2-1 | TRBD1 | TRBV30 | . | CAWSDDRGRYNEQFF | TGTGCCTGGAGCGACGACAGGGGTCGGTACAATGAGCAGTTCTTC
TRBJ1-5 | TRBD1 | TRBV5-1 | . | CASSFGTGRNQPQHF | TGCGCCAGCAGCTTCGGGACAGGCCGCAATCAGCCCCAGCATTTT
TRBJ1-2 | . | TRBV4-3 | few | CASSQVIRQNNYGYTF | TGCGCCAGCAGCCAAGTTATCCGACAGAATAACTATGGCTACACCTTC
TRBJ2-7 | . | TRBV2 | few | CASSEAAYSYEQYF | TGTGCCAGCAGTGAAGCAGCTTACTCCTACGAGCAGTACTTC
TRBJ2-3 | . | TRBV12-3/TRBV12-4 | . | CASSLLGQSDTQYF | TGTGCCAGCAGTTTACTGGGTCAGTCAGATACGCAGTATTTT
TRBJ1-5 | . | TRBV29-1 | . | CSVAQGNSNQPQHF | TGCAGCGTTGCTCAGGGTAATAGCAATCAGCCCCAGCATTTT
TRBJ2-1 | TRBD2 | TRBV7-2 | many | CASSSRATSGRALYNEQFF | TGTGCCAGCAGCTCCCGGGCGACTAGCGGGAGGGCCTTGTACAATGAGCAGTTCTTC
TRBJ2-7 | . | TRBV18 | few | CASSPRLAAAYEQYF | TGTGCCAGCTCACCACGACTCGCGGCTGCCTACGAGCAGTACTTC
TRBJ1-1 | TRBD1 | TRBV7-6 | . | CASSPGQGSRGTEAFF | TGTGCTAGCAGCCCCGGACAGGGATCAAGGGGCACTGAAGCTTTCTTT
TRBJ2-7 | . | TRBV6-2/TRBV6-3 | . | CASSYSVDYEQYF | TGTGCCAGCAGTTACTCAGTGGACTACGAGCAGTACTTC
TRBJ2-1 | TRBD1 | TRBV5-5 | . | CASSLEGQGANEQFF | TGTGCCAGCAGCTTGGAGGGACAGGGGGCCAATGAGCAGTTCTTC
TRBJ2-1 | . | TRBV29-1 | . | CSVEWGRGPYNEQFF | TGCAGCGTTGAATGGGGCAGGGGCCCATACAATGAGCAGTTCTTC
TRBJ2-2 | . | TRBV9 | . | CASSFNLNTGELFF | TGTGCCAGCAGCTTCAACCTGAACACCGGGGAGCTGTTTTTT
TRBJ2-7 | . | TRBV28 | few | CASSLFSEGVYEQYF | TGTGCCAGCAGTTTATTCTCCGAGGGGGTCTACGAGCAGTACTTC
TRBJ1-2 | TRBD1 | TRBV5-6 | few | CASSLGYRTGYGYTF | TGTGCCAGCAGCTTGGGCTATAGGACAGGGTACGGCTACACCTTC
TRBJ2-7 | . | TRBV7-9 | . | CALGGPTYEQYF | TGTGCCCTGGGGGGGCCTACCTACGAGCAGTACTTC
TRBJ2-2 | . | TRBV12-3/TRBV12-4 | . | CASRRTATGELFF | TGTGCCAGCAGGAGGACAGCCACCGGGGAGCTGTTTTTT
TRBJ2-1 | . | TRBV11-2 | few | CASSFTGLNNEQFF | TGTGCCAGCAGCTTCACTGGACTAAACAATGAGCAGTTCTTC
TRBJ2-7 | . | TRBV7-2 | . | CASRIGGPEYEQYF | TGTGCCAGCAGGATAGGGGGGCCAGAATACGAGCAGTACTTC
TRBJ2-1 | . | TRBV6-2/TRBV6-3 | many | CASSAGELLNEQFF | TGTGCCAGCAGTGCAGGGGAACTTCTTAATGAGCAGTTCTTC
TRBJ1-5 | . | TRBV12-3/TRBV12-4 | . | CASNRQGNQPQHF | TGTGCCAGCAATCGACAGGGCAATCAGCCCCAGCATTTT
TRBJ1-5 | . | TRBV7-2 | . | CASSPRYSNQPQHF | TGTGCCAGCAGCCCGCGATATAGCAATCAGCCCCAGCATTTT
TRBJ2-7 | . | TRBV27 | few | CASSLHVKGPPYEQYF | TGTGCCAGCAGTTTACATGTTAAGGGACCTCCCTACGAGCAGTACTTC
TRBJ2-5 | . | TRBV24-1 | few | CATSSDSTQETQYF | TGTGCCACCAGTTCGGATTCAACCCAAGAGACCCAGTACTTC
TRBJ2-5 | . | TRBV7-3 | few | CASSSMGGQETQYF | TGTGCCAGCAGCTCAATGGGGGGACAAGAGACCCAGTACTTC
TRBJ2-7 | TRBD1 | TRBV5-6 | medium-sized | CASSFLGTGGSYEQYF | TGTGCCAGCAGCTTCCTAGGGACAGGGGGCTCCTACGAGCAGTACTTC
TRBJ2-7 | TRBD2 | TRBV11-1 | few | CASSPPGLAGGPYEQYF | TGTGCCAGCAGCCCCCCGGGACTAGCGGGAGGCCCCTACGAGCAGTACTTC
TRBJ2-2 | TRBD2 | TRBV7-9 | few | CASSFSGSGTGELFF | TGTGCCAGCAGCTTCAGCGGGAGCGGCACCGGGGAGCTGTTTTTT
TRBJ1-2 | . | TRBV6-5 | few | CASSYPGYGYTF | TGTGCCAGCAGTTACCCGGGGTATGGCTACACCTTC
TRBJ1-2 | . | TRBV2 | . | CASSGNSFNYGYTF | TGTGCCAGCAGTGGGAACAGCTTTAACTATGGCTACACCTTC
TRBJ2-4 | TRBD1 | TRBV11-2 | . | CASSLARGRDIQYF | TGTGCCAGCAGCTTAGCCAGGGGGCGAGACATTCAGTACTTC
TRBJ1-6 | . | TRBV9 | . | CASSPRGGGAYNSPLHF | TGTGCCAGCAGCCCTAGAGGAGGGGGGGCCTATAATTCACCCCTCCACTTT
TRBJ2-1 | TRBD2 | TRBV3-1 | . | CASSQDVQASGRSEQFF | TGTGCCAGCAGCCAAGATGTACAGGCTAGCGGGAGGAGTGAGCAGTTCTTC